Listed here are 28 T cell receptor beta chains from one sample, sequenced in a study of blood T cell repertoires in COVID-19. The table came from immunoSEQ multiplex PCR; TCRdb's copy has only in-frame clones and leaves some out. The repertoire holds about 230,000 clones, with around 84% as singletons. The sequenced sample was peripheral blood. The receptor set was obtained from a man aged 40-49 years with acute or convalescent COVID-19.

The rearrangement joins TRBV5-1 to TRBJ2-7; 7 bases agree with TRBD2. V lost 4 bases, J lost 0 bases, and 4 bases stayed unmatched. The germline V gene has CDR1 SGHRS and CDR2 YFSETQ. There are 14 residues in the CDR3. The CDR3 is CASSAGVSSYEQYF. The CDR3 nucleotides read TGCGCCAGCAGCGCGGGGGTCAGCTCCTACGAGCAGTACTTC. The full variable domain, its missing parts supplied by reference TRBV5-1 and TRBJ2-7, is KAGVTQTPRYLIKTRGQQVTLSCSPISGHRSVSWYQQTPGQGLQFLFEYFSETQRNKGNFPGRFSGRQFSNSRSEMNVSTLELGDSALYLCASSAGVSSYEQYFGPGTRLTVT.

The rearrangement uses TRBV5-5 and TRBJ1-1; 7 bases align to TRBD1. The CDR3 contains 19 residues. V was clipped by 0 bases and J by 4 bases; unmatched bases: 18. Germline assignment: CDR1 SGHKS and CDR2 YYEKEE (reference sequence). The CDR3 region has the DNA TGTGCCAGCAGCTTGGCATTAGTGACAGGGACCCCGAGGAGCACTGAAGCTTTCTTT. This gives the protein CASSLALVTGTPRSTEAFF.

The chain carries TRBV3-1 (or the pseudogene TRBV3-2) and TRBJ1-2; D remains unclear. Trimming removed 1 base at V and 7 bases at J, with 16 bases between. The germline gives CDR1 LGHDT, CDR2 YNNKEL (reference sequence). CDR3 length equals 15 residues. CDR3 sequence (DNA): TGTGCCAGCAGCCAAGGAGGACCGGGGATGGGTGGCTACACCTTC. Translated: CASSQGGPGMGGYTF.

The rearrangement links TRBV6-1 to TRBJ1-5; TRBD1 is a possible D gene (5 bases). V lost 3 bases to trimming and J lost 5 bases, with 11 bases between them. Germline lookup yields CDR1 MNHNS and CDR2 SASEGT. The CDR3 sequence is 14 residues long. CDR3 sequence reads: CASSERGWDQPQHF. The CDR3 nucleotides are TGTGCCAGCAGTGAGCGGGGGTGGGATCAGCCCCAGCATTTT.

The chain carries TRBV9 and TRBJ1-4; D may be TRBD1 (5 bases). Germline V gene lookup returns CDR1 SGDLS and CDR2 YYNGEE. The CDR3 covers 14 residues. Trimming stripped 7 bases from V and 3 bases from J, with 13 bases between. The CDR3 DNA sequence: TGTGCCAGCGGCCCCGGGGGGTCTAATGAAAAACTGTTTTTT. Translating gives CASGPGGSNEKLFF.

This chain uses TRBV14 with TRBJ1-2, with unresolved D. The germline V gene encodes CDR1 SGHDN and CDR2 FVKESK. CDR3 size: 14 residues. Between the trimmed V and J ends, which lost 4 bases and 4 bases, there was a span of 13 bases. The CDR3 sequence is CASSPGLSGYGYTF. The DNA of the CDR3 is TGTGCCAGCAGCCCCGGACTCTCAGGCTATGGCTACACCTTC. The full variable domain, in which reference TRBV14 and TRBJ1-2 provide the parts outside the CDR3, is EAGVTQFPSHSVIEKGQTVTLRCDPISGHDNLYWYRRVMGKEIKFLLHFVKESKQDESGMPNNRFLAERTGGTYSTLKVQPAELEDSGVYFCASSPGLSGYGYTFGSGTRLTVV.

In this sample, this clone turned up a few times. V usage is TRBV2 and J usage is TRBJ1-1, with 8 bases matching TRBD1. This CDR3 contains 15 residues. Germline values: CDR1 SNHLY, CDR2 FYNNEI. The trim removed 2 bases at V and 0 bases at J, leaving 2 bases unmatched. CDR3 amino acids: CASSETGGMNTEAFF. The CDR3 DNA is TGTGCCAGCAGTGAAACAGGGGGAATGAACACTGAAGCTTTCTTT.

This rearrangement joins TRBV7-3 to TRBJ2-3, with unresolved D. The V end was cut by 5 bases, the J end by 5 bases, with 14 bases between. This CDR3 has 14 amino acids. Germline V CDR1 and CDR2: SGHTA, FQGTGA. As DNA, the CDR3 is TGTGCCAGCAGCGGTAGGAGCTCAAGAGATACGCAGTATTTT. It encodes CASSGRSSRDTQYF.

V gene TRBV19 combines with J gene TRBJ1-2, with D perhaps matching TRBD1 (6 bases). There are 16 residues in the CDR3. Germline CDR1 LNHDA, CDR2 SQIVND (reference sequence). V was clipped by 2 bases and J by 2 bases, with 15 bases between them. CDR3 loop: CASSIRGKDANYGYTF. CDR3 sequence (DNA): TGTGCCAGTAGTATAAGGGGGAAGGACGCGAACTATGGCTACACCTTC.

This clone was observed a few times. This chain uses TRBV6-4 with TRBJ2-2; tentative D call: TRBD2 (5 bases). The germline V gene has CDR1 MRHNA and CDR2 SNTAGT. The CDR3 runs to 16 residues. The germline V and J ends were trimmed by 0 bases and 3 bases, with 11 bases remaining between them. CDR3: CASSDSKDLDTGELFF. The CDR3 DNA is TGTGCCAGCAGTGACTCGAAGGACTTAGACACCGGGGAGCTGTTTTTT.

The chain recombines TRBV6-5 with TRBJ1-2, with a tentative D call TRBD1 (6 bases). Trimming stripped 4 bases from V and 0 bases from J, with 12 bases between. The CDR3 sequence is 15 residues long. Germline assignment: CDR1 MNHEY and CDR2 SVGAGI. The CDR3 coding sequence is TGTGCCAGCAGTTCATGGGACACTGCTAACTATGGCTACACCTTC. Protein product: CASSSWDTANYGYTF.

DNA of the CDR3: TGTGCCAGCAGCCGGGACAGAGATTCACCCCTCCACTTT. Translation: CASSRDRDSPLHF. V and J are TRBV6-6 and TRBJ1-6; 7 bases match TRBD1. This CDR3 has 13 residues. Germline values: CDR1 MNHNY, CDR2 SVGAGI (reference sequence). Losses at the gene ends were 6 bases for V and 8 bases for J; bases not matched to a gene: 4.

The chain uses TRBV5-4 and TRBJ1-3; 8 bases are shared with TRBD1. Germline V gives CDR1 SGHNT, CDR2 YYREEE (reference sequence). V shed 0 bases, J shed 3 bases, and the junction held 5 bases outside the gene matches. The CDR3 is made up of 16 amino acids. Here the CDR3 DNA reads TGTGCCAGCAGCTTGGCCCCAGGGGGCATTGGAAACACCATATATTTT. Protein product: CASSLAPGGIGNTIYF.

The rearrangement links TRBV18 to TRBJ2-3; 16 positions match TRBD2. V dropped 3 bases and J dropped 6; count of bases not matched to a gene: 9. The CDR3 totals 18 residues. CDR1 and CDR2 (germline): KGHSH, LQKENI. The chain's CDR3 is CASSPTVGTSGGADTQYF. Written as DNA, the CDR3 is TGTGCCAGCTCACCTACCGTCGGGACTAGCGGGGGGGCTGATACGCAGTATTTT. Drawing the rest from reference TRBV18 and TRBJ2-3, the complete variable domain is NAGVMQNPRHLVRRRGQEARLRCSPMKGHSHVYWYRQLPEEGLKFMVYLQKENIIDESGMPKERFSAEFPKEGPSILRIQQVVRGDSAAYFCASSPTVGTSGGADTQYFGPGTRLTVL.

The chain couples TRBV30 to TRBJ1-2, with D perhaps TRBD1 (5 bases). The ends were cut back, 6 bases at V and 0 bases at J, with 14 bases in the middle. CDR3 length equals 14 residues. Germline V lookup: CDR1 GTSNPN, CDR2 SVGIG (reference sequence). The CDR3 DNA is TGTGCCTGCCCCACGCGGGGGGCTAACTATGGCTACACCTTC. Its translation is CACPTRGANYGYTF. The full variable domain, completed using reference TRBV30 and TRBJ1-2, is SQTIHQWPATLVQPVGSPLSLECTVEGTSNPNLYWYRQAAGRGLQLLFYSVGIGQISSEVPQNLSASRPQDRQFILSSKKLLLSDSGFYLCACPTRGANYGYTFGSGTRLTVV.

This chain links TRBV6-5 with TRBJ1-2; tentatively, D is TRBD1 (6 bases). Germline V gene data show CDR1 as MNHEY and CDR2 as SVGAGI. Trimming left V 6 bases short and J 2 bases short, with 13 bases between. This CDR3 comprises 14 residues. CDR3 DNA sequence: TGTGCCAGCAGGATCTACAGGGTCAACTATGGCTACACCTTC. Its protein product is CASRIYRVNYGYTF.

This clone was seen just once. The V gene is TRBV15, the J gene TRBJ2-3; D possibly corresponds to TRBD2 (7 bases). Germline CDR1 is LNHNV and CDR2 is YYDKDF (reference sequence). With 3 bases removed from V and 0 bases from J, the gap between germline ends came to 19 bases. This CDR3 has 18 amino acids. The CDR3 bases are TGTGCCACCAGCAGTTCCTCTCTGGCGGGGGCTAGCACAGATACGCAGTATTTT. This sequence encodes CATSSSSLAGASTDTQYF. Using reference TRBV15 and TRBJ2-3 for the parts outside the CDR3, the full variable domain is DAMVIQNPRYQVTQFGKPVTLSCSQTLNHNVMYWYQQKSSQAPKLLFHYYDKDFNNEADTPDNFQSRRPNTSFCFLDIRSPGLGDTAMYLCATSSSSLAGASTDTQYFGPGTRLTVL.

CDR3 DNA: TGTGCCTGGAGGACAGGGGGAGGAAACACCATATATTTT. Translating it yields CAWRTGGGNTIYF. The rearrangement joins TRBV30 to TRBJ1-3; 9 nucleotides match TRBD1. Per the germline V gene, CDR1 is GTSNPN and CDR2 is SVGIG (reference sequence). The junction had 1 base not matched to a gene; V was cut back by 3 bases and J by 4 bases. The CDR3 is made up of 13 amino acids.

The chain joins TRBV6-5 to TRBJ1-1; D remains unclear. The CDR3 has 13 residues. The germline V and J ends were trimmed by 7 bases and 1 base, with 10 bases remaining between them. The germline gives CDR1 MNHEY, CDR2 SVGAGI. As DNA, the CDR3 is TGTGCCAGCAAACCGGGAAGGAACACTGAAGCTTTCTTT. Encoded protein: CASKPGRNTEAFF.

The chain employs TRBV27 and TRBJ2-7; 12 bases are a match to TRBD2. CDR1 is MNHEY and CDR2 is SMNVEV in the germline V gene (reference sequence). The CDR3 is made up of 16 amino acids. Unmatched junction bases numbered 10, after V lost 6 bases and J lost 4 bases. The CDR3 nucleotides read TGTGCCAGCAGCCCCATACGACTAGCGGGGGATTACGAGCAGTACTTC. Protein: CASSPIRLAGDYEQYF.

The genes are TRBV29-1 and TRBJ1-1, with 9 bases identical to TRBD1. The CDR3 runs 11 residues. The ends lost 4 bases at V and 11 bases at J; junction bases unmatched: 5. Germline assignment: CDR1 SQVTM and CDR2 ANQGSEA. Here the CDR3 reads CSVGRTGVAFF. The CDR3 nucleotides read TGCAGCGTTGGTAGGACAGGGGTCGCTTTCTTT.

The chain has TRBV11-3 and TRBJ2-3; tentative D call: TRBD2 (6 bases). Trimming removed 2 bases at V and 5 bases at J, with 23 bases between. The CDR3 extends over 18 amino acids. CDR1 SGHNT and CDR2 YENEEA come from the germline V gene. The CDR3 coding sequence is TGTGCCAGCAGCTTATCGCGGGGCATGTGGTTAGGTGGAGATACGCAGTATTTT. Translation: CASSLSRGMWLGGDTQYF.

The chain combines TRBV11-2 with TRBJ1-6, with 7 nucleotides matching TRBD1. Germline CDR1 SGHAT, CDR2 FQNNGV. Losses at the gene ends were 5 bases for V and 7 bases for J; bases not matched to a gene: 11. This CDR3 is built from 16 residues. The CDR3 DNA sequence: TGTGCCAGCAGCCAGGGACAGCTTTTTTTGAATTCACCCCTCCACTTT. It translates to CASSQGQLFLNSPLHF. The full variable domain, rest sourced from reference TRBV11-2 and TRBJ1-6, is EAGVAQSPRYKIIEKRQSVAFWCNPISGHATLYWYQQILGQGPKLLIQFQNNGVVDDSQLPKDRFSAERLKGVDSTLKIQPAKLEDSAVYLCASSQGQLFLNSPLHFGNGTRLTVT.

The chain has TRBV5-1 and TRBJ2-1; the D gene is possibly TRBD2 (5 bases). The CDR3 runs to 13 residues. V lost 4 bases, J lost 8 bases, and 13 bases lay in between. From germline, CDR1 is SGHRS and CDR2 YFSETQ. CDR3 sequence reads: CASSARGWDEQFF. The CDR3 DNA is TGCGCCAGCAGCGCACGGGGTTGGGATGAGCAGTTCTTC.

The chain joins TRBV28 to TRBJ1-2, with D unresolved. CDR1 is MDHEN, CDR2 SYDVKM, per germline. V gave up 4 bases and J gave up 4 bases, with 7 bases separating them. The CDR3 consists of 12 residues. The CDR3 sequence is CASSSTPYGYTF. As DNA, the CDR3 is TGTGCCAGCAGTTCTACCCCCTATGGCTACACCTTC.

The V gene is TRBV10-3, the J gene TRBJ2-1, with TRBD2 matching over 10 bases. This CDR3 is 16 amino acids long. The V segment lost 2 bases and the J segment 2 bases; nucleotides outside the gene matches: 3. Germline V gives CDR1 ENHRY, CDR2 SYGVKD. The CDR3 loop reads CAISEGTSGAYNEQFF. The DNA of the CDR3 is TGTGCCATCAGTGAGGGTACTAGCGGGGCCTACAATGAGCAGTTCTTC.

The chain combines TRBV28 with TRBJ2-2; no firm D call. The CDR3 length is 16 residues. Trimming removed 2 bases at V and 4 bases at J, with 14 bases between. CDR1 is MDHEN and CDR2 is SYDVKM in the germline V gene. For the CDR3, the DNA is TGTGCCAGCAGTTTACTTGCACTCGAGAGCACCGGGGAGCTGTTTTTT. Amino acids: CASSLLALESTGELFF.

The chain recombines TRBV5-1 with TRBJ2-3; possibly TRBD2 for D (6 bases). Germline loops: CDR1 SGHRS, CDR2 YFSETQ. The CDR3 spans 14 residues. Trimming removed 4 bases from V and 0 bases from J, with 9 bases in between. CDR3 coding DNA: TGCGCCAGCAGCCCGGGGGACAGCACAGATACGCAGTATTTT. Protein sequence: CASSPGDSTDTQYF.